A selection of T cell receptor beta chains follows, all from one sample in a study of shared clonotypes between healthy human individuals. TCRdb's copy holds only in-frame clones and misses some; the assay was immunoSEQ multiplex PCR. Of about 2.4 million clones in the sample, around nine tenths were seen once. The sample comprised naive CD4+ T cells sorted from blood. All receptors derive from a man aged 18 to 35 in good health. Both conserved end residues are part of each CDR3.

V gene,J gene,CDR3 protein
TRBV6-5,TRBJ1-1,CASSSGTGAAEAFF
TRBV6-5,TRBJ2-2,CASSRGQGGGELFF
TRBV10-3,TRBJ2-5,CAIGALAGGRQETQYF
TRBV19,TRBJ2-3,CASSMMATDTQYF
TRBV30,TRBJ1-1,CAWTLPGTEAFF
TRBV5-1,TRBJ1-1,CASSLGDTYTEAFF
TRBV7-2,TRBJ2-2,CASSPRAAPDRTGELFF
TRBV14,TRBJ2-1,CASSARLAYTNEQFF
TRBV5-1,TRBJ2-3,CASSLQGLAGSDTQYF
TRBV6-1,TRBJ2-1,CASRIPPNEQFF
TRBV19,TRBJ1-4,CASTPGQLRSNEKLFF
TRBV11-2,TRBJ1-1,CASSLAGAGTEAFF
TRBV9,TRBJ2-7,CASSLSAGGLYEQYF
TRBV19,TRBJ1-6,CASSTAPRTDSPLHF
TRBV11-2,TRBJ2-7,CASSLIRSSYEQYF
TRBV19,TRBJ2-3,CASSPSGSTDTQYF
TRBV19,TRBJ1-1,CASSTRTGNTEAFF
TRBV5-1,TRBJ2-1,CASSLDAGRDEQFF
TRBV5-1,TRBJ1-4,CASSLGGKDEKLFF
TRBV7-8,TRBJ2-3,CASSLLWGAGDTQYF
TRBV25-1,TRBJ2-5,CASSESGGTEETQYF
TRBV7-2,TRBJ2-3,CASSFAPPGQGAADTQYF
TRBV7-2,TRBJ1-2,CASSLAHSTAMYGYTF
TRBV5-4,TRBJ2-1,CASSSPGQWSSYNEQFF
TRBV5-1,TRBJ2-5,CASSFAQKRETQYF
TRBV6-5,TRBJ1-2,CASSRQANYGYTF
TRBV2,TRBJ2-5,CASSEGRKQETQYF
TRBV19,TRBJ1-6,CASRDLQRSPLHF
TRBV9,TRBJ1-6,CASSLTPAGAPLHF
TRBV9,TRBJ2-3,CAPAEQRGRTDTQYF
TRBV2,TRBJ2-2,CASGADPLFGELFF
TRBV5-6,TRBJ1-4,CASSLTGSEKLFF
TRBV11-3,TRBJ2-1,CASSSRDSHGAGEQFF
TRBV10-3,TRBJ2-7,CAISESAISSYEQYF
TRBV5-1,TRBJ2-1,CASSPSGGSSYNEQFF
TRBV2,TRBJ2-5,CASSGWVSRETQYF
TRBV12-5,TRBJ2-5,CASGLVKAAQETQYF
TRBV5-6,TRBJ2-2,CASSLGGTGFTGELFF
TRBV10-3,TRBJ1-2,CAIGGSLPVNYGYTF
TRBV5-1,TRBJ1-3,CASSLGSGLRPENTIYF
TRBV27,TRBJ2-5,CASSLARALETQYF
TRBV29-1,TRBJ1-1,CSADRGTEAFF